These T cell receptor beta chains were read from a single sample in a study of cytomegalovirus exposure and HLA in healthy donors. Repertoires were generated with immunoSEQ multiplex PCR, while TCRdb's copy carries only in-frame clones and drops some. The sample records roughly 110,000 clones, around 64% being singletons. Sample: PBMCs. The receptors were gathered from a woman under 40 in good health and CMV-seronegative. Both conserved end residues are part of each CDR3. The D gene is left open where the match is weak. The listing skips clone size in some rows; elsewhere it reads once, few, many or a size class.

d_call	v_call	clone_size	j_call	cdr3_nt	cdr3_aa
NA	TRBV27	NA	TRBJ1-1	TGTGCCAGCAGTTTAGACAGATGGGACACTGAAGCTTTCTTT	CASSLDRWDTEAFF
NA	TRBV5-1	NA	TRBJ1-1	TGCGCCAGCAGCTGGGACGGGGGTAACACTGAAGCTTTCTTT	CASSWDGGNTEAFF
NA	TRBV18	NA	TRBJ2-7	TGTGCCAGCTCACTCCTAACTACTTTGAGCTCCTACGAGCAGTACTTC	CASSLLTTLSSYEQYF
TRBD2	TRBV7-4	few	TRBJ2-1	TGTGCCAGCAGCTTATCTAGCGGGGATCCCAATGAGCAGTTCTTC	CASSLSSGDPNEQFF
NA	TRBV2	NA	TRBJ1-4	TGTGCCAGCATCGGGGCCAGGGAGGGTGAAAAACTGTTTTTT	CASIGAREGEKLFF
TRBD2	TRBV10-3	NA	TRBJ2-3	TGTGCCATCAGTGAGTCGAGGGTAGCGGGAACAGATACGCAGTATTTT	CAISESRVAGTDTQYF
NA	TRBV5-1	NA	TRBJ2-2	TGCGCCAGCAGCTTGGGTTCCAGGGCAACCGGGGAGCTGTTTTTT	CASSLGSRATGELFF
NA	TRBV30	few	TRBJ2-7	TGTGCCTGGAGTGTACAGAAGGTCGAGCAGTACTTC	CAWSVQKVEQYF
NA	TRBV18	few	TRBJ2-1	TGTGCCAGCTCATCAAGTCAGCGCCTGGGTGAGCAGTTCTTC	CASSSSQRLGEQFF
NA	TRBV20-1	NA	TRBJ1-1	TGCAGTGTCAGGGATAACACTGAAGCTTTCTTT	CSVRDNTEAFF
NA	TRBV6-1	NA	TRBJ2-7	TGTGCCAGCAGTGAACCACCGGCGGGGTACGAGCAGTACTTC	CASSEPPAGYEQYF
TRBD2	TRBV5-1	many	TRBJ2-5	TGCGCCAGCAGCCCCCAGGGACTAGCGTATCAAGAGACCCAGTACTTC	CASSPQGLAYQETQYF
NA	TRBV11-2	NA	TRBJ1-1	TGTGCCAGCAGCTTAGAGGCGGGAGGGGACACTGAAGCTTTCTTT	CASSLEAGGDTEAFF
NA	TRBV7-3	NA	TRBJ2-2	TGTGCCAGCAATGGCGGGATCGGCACCGGGGAGCTGTTTTTT	CASNGGIGTGELFF
NA	TRBV5-1	NA	TRBJ1-1	TGCGCCAGCAGCTTGGCCCAGGGGCAAAACACTGAAGCTTTCTTT	CASSLAQGQNTEAFF
TRBD1	TRBV27	few	TRBJ1-1	TGTGCCAGCAGTCCTACAGGGGTTAGCACTGAAGCTTTCTTT	CASSPTGVSTEAFF
NA	TRBV29-1	NA	TRBJ2-5	TGCAGCGTTCGAACAGGAGAAGAGACCCAGTACTTC	CSVRTGEETQYF
TRBD1	TRBV5-6	few	TRBJ1-3	TGTGCCAGCAGCTTGGATGGACAGGACTCTGGAAACACCATATATTTT	CASSLDGQDSGNTIYF
TRBD1	TRBV5-1	NA	TRBJ2-7	TGCGCCAGCAGCCCCCGGGACAGAGACACCTACGAGCAGTACTTC	CASSPRDRDTYEQYF
TRBD2	TRBV7-2	NA	TRBJ2-7	TGTGCCAGCAGCATTCGACTAGCGGGATTCTACTTC	CASSIRLAGFYF
NA	TRBV9	NA	TRBJ1-4	TGTGCCAGCAGTTCCGGAGGGGCTAATGAAAAACTGTTTTTT	CASSSGGANEKLFF
TRBD1	TRBV28	NA	TRBJ2-6	TGTGCCAGCACTTTGGACAGGGGATACTCTGGGGCCAACGTCCTGACTTTC	CASTLDRGYSGANVLTF
TRBD2	TRBV5-1	few	TRBJ2-5	TGCGCCAGCAGCCCCGGCAGCGGGGCACAAGAGACCCAGTACTTC	CASSPGSGAQETQYF
TRBD1	TRBV6-5	NA	TRBJ1-6	TGTGCCAGCAGTTACGCCCGGGACAGGGATAATTCACCCCTCCACTTT	CASSYARDRDNSPLHF
NA	TRBV18	NA	TRBJ1-5	TGTGCCAGCTCACCTGGGACGGAGGGAAGCAATCAGCCCCAGCATTTT	CASSPGTEGSNQPQHF
TRBD2	TRBV11-2	NA	TRBJ2-1	TGTGCCAGCAGCTTGACTAGCGGGGAATACAATGAGCAGTTCTTC	CASSLTSGEYNEQFF
TRBD1	TRBV6-1	NA	TRBJ1-5	TGTGCCAGCAGTGAACGAGGTCGGGAACAGGGGGGCAATCAGCCCCAGCATTTT	CASSERGREQGGNQPQHF
NA	TRBV7-2	NA	TRBJ1-2	TGTGCCACCAAAGAGGGTGCCTGGGCGGACTACACCTTC	CATKEGAWADYTF
TRBD1	TRBV4-1	NA	TRBJ1-2	TGCGCCAGCAGCCCCCGGGGACAGGGGACCAACTATGGCTACACCTTC	CASSPRGQGTNYGYTF
NA	TRBV2	NA	TRBJ2-7	TGTGCCAGCAGTGACGGTAGCCGAGCCTACGAGCAGTACTTC	CASSDGSRAYEQYF
TRBD1	TRBV15	NA	TRBJ2-7	TGTGCCACCAGCACGAGCGTTAAAAGTTCCGGGACAGGGGTCCCCGAGCAGTACTTC	CATSTSVKSSGTGVPEQYF
TRBD2	TRBV28	NA	TRBJ2-7	TGTGCCAGCAGTTTATCCCTCGGGGGAGGGATCGAGCAGTACTTC	CASSLSLGGGIEQYF
NA	TRBV28	NA	TRBJ2-7	TGTGCCAGCAGCACAGGGTCCTACGAGCAGTACTTC	CASSTGSYEQYF
TRBD2	TRBV7-2	NA	TRBJ2-1	TGTGCCAGCAGCTTAGTGGCGGGGGGCTACAATGAGCAGTTCTTC	CASSLVAGGYNEQFF
TRBD2	TRBV6-1	NA	TRBJ2-1	TGTGCCAGCAGCGGGACTAGCTACAATGAGCAGTTCTTC	CASSGTSYNEQFF
NA	TRBV7-8	NA	TRBJ1-5	TGTGCCAGCAGCCCAAGCGGACAGCCCCAGCATTTT	CASSPSGQPQHF
NA	TRBV5-1	few	TRBJ1-1	TGCGCCAGCAGCCTACATGCAACAGGAACGAACACTGAAGCTTTCTTT	CASSLHATGTNTEAFF
NA	TRBV5-6	NA	TRBJ2-3	TGTGCCAGCAGCTTGGGGGCAGAAGGCCACACAGATACGCAGTATTTT	CASSLGAEGHTDTQYF
TRBD2	TRBV30	NA	TRBJ2-3	TGTGCCTGGAATCTAAAGGGGAGGGGCACAGATACGCAGTATTTT	CAWNLKGRGTDTQYF
TRBD2	TRBV7-9	NA	TRBJ2-7	TGTGCCAGCACATCCCGGGGGGGACTCAGTACTAGCGAGCAGTACTTC	CASTSRGGLSTSEQYF
TRBD1	TRBV6-1	once	TRBJ1-2	TGTGCCAGCAGTGAAGCATGGACAGGGGGCTATGGCTACACCTTC	CASSEAWTGGYGYTF
TRBD1	TRBV6-1	once	TRBJ2-7	TGTGCCAGCAGTGAAGAGGGACAGGGTCGCTACGAGCAGTACTTC	CASSEEGQGRYEQYF
TRBD1	TRBV6-5	NA	TRBJ2-1	TGTGCCAGCGGACTCCGGGACAGGGGTTACAATGAGCAGTTCTTC	CASGLRDRGYNEQFF
NA	TRBV2	NA	TRBJ1-6	TGTGCCAGCAGGAAGAGCCTCAACAATTCACCCCTCCACTTT	CASRKSLNNSPLHF
NA	TRBV5-1	NA	TRBJ2-2	TGCGCCAGCAGCCTTGACTTATACACCGGGGAGCTGTTTTTT	CASSLDLYTGELFF
TRBD1	TRBV6-1	NA	TRBJ1-1	TGTGCCAGCAGCATTAGACAGGGGGATGAAGCTTTCTTT	CASSIRQGDEAFF
NA	TRBV5-1	NA	TRBJ1-5	TGCGCCAGCAATTTACGGGGGAAAAGGGACGATCAGCCCCAGCATTTT	CASNLRGKRDDQPQHF
TRBD2	TRBV28	NA	TRBJ2-1	TGTGCCAGCAGTTTTAGACTAGCGGGAAGATACAATGAGCAGTTCTTC	CASSFRLAGRYNEQFF
NA	TRBV7-9	NA	TRBJ1-2	TGTGCCAGCAGCTTAGTCGGGGACATATCCTATGGCTACACCTTC	CASSLVGDISYGYTF
NA	TRBV2	NA	TRBJ2-1	TGTGCCAGCAGTGTCGGGGTGGGCAATGAGCAGTTCTTC	CASSVGVGNEQFF
NA	TRBV4-3	NA	TRBJ1-1	TGCGCCAGCAGCCCCCAGACAGGAGGGGAGGGAGCTTTCTTT	CASSPQTGGEGAFF
TRBD2	TRBV4-1	few	TRBJ2-1	TGCGCCAGCAGCCGTATAACTAGCGGGGGCTACAATGAGCAGTTCTTC	CASSRITSGGYNEQFF
NA	TRBV28	NA	TRBJ2-3	TGTGCCAGCGACGACAGGGGACTAACAGATACGCAGTATTTT	CASDDRGLTDTQYF
TRBD1	TRBV6-1	NA	TRBJ2-1	TGTGCCAGCAGTGATCCGGGACAGGGGGTCAATGAGCAGTTCTTC	CASSDPGQGVNEQFF